What follows describes a single TCR beta chain. What it binds is unknown. The data belong to a study of graft-versus-host responses after intestinal transplantation. The assay was immunoSEQ multiplex PCR, and TCRdb's table has in-frame clones only and misses some. Counted here are more than 40,000 clones, approximately 96% occurring once; the ten biggest clones make up approximately 0.25%. The material was unstimulated CD8+ T cells sorted from spleen or lymph node cells, obtained before transplant. The receptor was isolated from a human donor who was the organ donor for an intestinal transplant.

Written as DNA, the CDR3 is TGTGCCAGCAGCTTGGAATCTAGGGGCGCGGGCTACGAGCAGTACTTC. It specifies CASSLESRGAGYEQYF. The V call is TRBV5-4, the J call TRBJ2-7; either TRBD1 or TRBD2 may supply D (5 bases each). The CDR3 loop spans 16 amino acids. Trimming stripped 0 bases from V and 3 bases from J, with 16 bases between. Germline CDR1 and CDR2: SGHNT and YYREEE (reference sequence).